This record concerns one T cell receptor (beta chain) sequence. This specimen belongs to a study of blood T cell repertoires in COVID-19. Study information: The United States, Italy and Spain provided the acute and convalescent COVID-19 samples. In each case, the material was cDNA or gDNA derived from T cells, B-cell-depleted T cells, or PBMCs.

Trimming took off 0 bases at V and 0 bases at J, with 11 bases between the two ends. The germline gives CDR1 LNHDA, CDR2 SQIVND (reference sequence). The CDR3 consists of 16 residues. The method was immunoSEQ multiplex PCR; TCRdb's version includes in-frame clones alone and lacks a portion of them. Altogether a few hundred thousand clones are present, roughly 80% being singletons, with the ten largest covering approximately 5.4%. Donors in Cohort 3 who had recovered were those with two negative PCRs, healthcare professional clearance, or resolution of their symptoms. This chain uses TRBV19 with TRBJ1-1; no firm D call. The receptor was derived from a woman in her 50s who had recovered from COVID-19. Sequences were obtained from PBMCs or T cells enriched from blood (not recorded which). The CDR3 sequence: CASSIDAGSLNTEAFF. The CDR3 region has the DNA TGTGCCAGTAGTATAGATGCGGGCAGCCTGAACACTGAAGCTTTCTTT.